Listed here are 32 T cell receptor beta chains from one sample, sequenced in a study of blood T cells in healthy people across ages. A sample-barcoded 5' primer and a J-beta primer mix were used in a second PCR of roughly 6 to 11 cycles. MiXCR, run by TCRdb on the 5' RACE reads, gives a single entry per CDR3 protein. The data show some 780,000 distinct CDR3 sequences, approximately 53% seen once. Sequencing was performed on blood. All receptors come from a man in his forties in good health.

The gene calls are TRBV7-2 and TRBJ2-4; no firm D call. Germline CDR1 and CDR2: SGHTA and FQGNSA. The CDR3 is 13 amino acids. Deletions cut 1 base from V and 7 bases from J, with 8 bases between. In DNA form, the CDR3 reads TGTGCCAGCAGCTTAGATAGATCGAACATTCAGTACTTC. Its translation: CASSLDRSNIQYF. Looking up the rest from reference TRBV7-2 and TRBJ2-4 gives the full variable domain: GAGVSQSPSNKVTEKGKDVELRCDPISGHTALYWYRQSLGQGLEFLIYFQGNSAPDKSGLPSDRFSAERTGGSVSTLTIQRTQQEDSAVYLCASSLDRSNIQYFGAGTRLSVL.

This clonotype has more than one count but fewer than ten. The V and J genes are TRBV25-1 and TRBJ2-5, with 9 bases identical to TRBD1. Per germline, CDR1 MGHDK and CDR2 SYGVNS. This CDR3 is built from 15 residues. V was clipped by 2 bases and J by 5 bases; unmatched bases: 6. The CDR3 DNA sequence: TGTGCCAGCAGTGAACCCGGGACAGGGAGGGAGACCCAGTACTTC. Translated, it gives CASSEPGTGRETQYF.

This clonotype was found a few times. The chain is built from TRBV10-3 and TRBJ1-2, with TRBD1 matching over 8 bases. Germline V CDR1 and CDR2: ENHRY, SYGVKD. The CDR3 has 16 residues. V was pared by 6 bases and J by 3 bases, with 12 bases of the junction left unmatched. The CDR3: CAISRDRSTIDYGYTF. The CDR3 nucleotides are TGTGCCATCAGCCGGGACAGGTCCACCATAGACTATGGCTACACCTTC.

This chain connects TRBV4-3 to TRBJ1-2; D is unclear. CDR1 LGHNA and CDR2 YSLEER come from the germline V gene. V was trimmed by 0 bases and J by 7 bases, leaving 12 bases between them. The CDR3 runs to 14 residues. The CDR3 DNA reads TGCGCCAGCAGCCAAGATGGCGAGGTCTCTGGCTACACCTTC. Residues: CASSQDGEVSGYTF.

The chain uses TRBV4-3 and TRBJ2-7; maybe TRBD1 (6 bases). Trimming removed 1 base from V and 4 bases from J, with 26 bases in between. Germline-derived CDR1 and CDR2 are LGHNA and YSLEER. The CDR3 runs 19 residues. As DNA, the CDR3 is TGCGCCAGCAGCCAAGGAACCAGACAGAGGTTGGACAGAAGTTACGAGCAGTACTTC. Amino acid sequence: CASSQGTRQRLDRSYEQYF.

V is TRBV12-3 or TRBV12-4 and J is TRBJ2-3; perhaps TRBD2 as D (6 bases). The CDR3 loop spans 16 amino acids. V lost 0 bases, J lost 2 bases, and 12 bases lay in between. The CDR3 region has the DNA TGTGCCAGCAGTTTAGCTTCGGGACTCGACACAGATACGCAGTATTTT. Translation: CASSLASGLDTDTQYF.

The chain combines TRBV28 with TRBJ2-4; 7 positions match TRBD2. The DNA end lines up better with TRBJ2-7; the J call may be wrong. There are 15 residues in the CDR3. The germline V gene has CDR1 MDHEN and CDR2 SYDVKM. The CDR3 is CASSFTGGPSSEQYF. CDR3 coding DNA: TGTGCCAGCAGTTTTACGGGAGGCCCCTCAAGCGAGCAGTACTTC.

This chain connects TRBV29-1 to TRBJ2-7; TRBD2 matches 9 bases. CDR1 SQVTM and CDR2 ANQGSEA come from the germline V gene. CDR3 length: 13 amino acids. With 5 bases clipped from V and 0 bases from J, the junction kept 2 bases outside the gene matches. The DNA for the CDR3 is TGCAGCGTTCGGACTAGCGACTCCTACGAGCAGTACTTC. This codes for CSVRTSDSYEQYF.

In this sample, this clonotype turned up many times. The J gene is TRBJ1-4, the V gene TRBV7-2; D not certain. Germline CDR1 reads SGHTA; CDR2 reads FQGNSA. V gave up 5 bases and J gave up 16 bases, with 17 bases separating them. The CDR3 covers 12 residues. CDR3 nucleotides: TGTGCCAGCAGCCCCGGAGATTTTCGGCGGTTTTTT. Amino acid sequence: CASSPGDFRRFF.

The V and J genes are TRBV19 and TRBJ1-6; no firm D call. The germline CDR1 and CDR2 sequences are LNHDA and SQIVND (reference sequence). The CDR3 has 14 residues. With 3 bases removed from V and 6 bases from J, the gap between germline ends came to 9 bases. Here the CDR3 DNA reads TGTGCCAGTAGTATGGGCCTTGGTAATTCACCCCTCCACTTT. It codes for CASSMGLGNSPLHF. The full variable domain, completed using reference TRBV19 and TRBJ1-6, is DGGITQSPKYLFRKEGQNVTLSCEQNLNHDAMYWYRQDPGQGLRLIYYSQIVNDFQKGDIAEGYSVSREKKESFPLTVTSAQKNPTAFYLCASSMGLGNSPLHFGNGTRLTVT.

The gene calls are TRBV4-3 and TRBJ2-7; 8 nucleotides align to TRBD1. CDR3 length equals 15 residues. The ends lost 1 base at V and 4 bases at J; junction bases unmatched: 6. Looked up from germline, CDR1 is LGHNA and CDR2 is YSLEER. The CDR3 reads CASSQADRGAYEQYF. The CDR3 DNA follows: TGCGCCAGCAGCCAAGCCGACAGGGGCGCTTACGAGCAGTACTTC.

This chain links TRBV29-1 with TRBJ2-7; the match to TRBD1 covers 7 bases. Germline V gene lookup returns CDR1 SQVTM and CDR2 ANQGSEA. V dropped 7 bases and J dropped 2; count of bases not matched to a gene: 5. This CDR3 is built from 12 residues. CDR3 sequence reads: CSGGDRTYEQYF. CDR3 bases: TGCAGCGGAGGGGACAGAACCTACGAGCAGTACTTC.

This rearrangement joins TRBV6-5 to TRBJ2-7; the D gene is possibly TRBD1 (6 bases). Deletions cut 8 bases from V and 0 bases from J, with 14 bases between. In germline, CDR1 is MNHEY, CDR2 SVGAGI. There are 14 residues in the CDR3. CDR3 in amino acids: CASGKGQLSYEQYF. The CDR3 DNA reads TGTGCCAGCGGTAAGGGACAACTCTCCTACGAGCAGTACTTC.

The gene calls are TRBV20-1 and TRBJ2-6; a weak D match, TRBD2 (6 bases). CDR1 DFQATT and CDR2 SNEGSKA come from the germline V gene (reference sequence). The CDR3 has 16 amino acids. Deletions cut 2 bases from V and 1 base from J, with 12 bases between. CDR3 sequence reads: CSARLPGGSGANVLTF. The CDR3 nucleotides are TGCAGTGCTAGATTGCCCGGAGGGTCTGGGGCCAACGTCCTGACTTTC.

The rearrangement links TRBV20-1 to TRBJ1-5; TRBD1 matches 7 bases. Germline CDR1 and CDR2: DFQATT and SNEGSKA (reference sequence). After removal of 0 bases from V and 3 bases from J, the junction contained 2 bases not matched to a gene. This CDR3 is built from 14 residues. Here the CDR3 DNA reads TGCAGTGCTAGAGAGGGGACAGACAATCAGCCCCAGCATTTT. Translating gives CSAREGTDNQPQHF.

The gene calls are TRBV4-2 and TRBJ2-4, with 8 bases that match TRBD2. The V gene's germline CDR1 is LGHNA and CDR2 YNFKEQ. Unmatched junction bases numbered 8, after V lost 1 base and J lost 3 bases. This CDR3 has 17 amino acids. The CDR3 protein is CASSQVPLAGLKNIQYF. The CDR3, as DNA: TGTGCCAGCAGCCAAGTTCCCCTAGCGGGCCTCAAAAACATTCAGTACTTC.

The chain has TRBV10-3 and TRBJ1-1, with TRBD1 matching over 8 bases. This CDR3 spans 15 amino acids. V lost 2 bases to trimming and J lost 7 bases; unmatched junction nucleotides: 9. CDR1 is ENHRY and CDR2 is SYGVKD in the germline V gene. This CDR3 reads CAISETGQGVYEAFF. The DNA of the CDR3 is TGTGCCATCAGTGAGACCGGACAGGGCGTGTATGAAGCTTTCTTT.

CDR3 in DNA: TGTGCCAGCGGTAACCTAGGGTCCTACGAGCAGTACTTC. Protein: CASGNLGSYEQYF. The chain combines TRBV28 with TRBJ2-7, with no clear D. The CDR3 covers 13 residues. Trimming cost V 8 bases and J 1 base, with 12 bases left between them. The germline V gene has CDR1 MDHEN and CDR2 SYDVKM.

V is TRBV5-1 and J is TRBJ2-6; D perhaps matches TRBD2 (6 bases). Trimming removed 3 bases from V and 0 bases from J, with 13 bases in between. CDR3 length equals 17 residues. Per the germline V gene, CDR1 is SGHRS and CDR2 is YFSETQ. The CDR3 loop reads CASSSGGVASGANVLTF. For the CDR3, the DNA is TGCGCCAGCAGCTCTGGCGGGGTTGCCTCTGGGGCCAACGTCCTGACTTTC.

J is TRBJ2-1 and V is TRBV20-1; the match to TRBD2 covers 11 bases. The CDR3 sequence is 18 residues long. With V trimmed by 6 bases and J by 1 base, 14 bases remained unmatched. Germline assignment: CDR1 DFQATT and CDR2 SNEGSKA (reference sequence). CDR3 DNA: TGCAGTGCGGTGAGCGATAGCGGGGGGGCCTGGTCCTACAATGAGCAGTTCTTC. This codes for CSAVSDSGGAWSYNEQFF.

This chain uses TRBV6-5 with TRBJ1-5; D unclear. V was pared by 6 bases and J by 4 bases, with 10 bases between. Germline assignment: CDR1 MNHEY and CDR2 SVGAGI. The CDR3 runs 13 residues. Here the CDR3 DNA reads TGTGCCAGCAGGCAGAACTTTAATCAGCCCCAGCATTTT. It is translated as CASRQNFNQPQHF.

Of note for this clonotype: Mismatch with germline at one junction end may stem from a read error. CDR3 nucleotide sequence: TGTACCAGCAGGACCTCGGCTAGCGGGACTTACGAGCAGTACTTC. Translated, it gives CTSRTSASGTYEQYF. V gene TRBV6-2 or TRBV6-3 combines with J gene TRBJ2-7, with 9 bases that match TRBD2. Per the germline V gene, CDR1 is MNHEY and CDR2 is SVGEGT. CDR3 length: 15 residues.

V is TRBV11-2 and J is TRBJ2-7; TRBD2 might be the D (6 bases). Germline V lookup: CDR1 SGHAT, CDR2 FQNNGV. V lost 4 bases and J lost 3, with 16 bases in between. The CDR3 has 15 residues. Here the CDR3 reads CASSSILGRIYEQYF. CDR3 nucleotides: TGTGCCAGCAGCTCCATCCTGGGGAGGATCTACGAGCAGTACTTC.

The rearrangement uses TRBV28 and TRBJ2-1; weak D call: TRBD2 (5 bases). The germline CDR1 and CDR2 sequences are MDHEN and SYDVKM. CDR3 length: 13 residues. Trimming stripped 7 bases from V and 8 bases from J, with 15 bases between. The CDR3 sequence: CASTPGVGDEQFF. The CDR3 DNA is TGTGCCAGCACCCCCGGGGTTGGGGATGAGCAGTTCTTC.

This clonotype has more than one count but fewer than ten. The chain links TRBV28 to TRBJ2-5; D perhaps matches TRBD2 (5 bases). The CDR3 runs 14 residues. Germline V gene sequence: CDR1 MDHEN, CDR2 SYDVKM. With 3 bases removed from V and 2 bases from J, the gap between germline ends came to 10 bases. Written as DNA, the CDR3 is TGTGCCAGCAGTTTGGTGGACTCTCAAGAGACCCAGTACTTC. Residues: CASSLVDSQETQYF.

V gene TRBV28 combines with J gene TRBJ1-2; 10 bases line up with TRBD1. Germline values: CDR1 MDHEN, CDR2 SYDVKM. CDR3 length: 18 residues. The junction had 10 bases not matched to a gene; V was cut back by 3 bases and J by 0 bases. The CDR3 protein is CASSFFSTGGPANYGYTF. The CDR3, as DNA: TGTGCCAGCAGTTTCTTTTCGACAGGGGGCCCAGCTAACTATGGCTACACCTTC.

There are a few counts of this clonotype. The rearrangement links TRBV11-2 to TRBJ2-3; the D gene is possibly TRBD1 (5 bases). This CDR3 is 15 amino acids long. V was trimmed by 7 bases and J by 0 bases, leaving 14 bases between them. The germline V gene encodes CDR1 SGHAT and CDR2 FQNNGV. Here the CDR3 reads CASTLQGYSTDTQYF. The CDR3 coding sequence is TGTGCCAGCACACTGCAGGGTTACAGCACAGATACGCAGTATTTT.

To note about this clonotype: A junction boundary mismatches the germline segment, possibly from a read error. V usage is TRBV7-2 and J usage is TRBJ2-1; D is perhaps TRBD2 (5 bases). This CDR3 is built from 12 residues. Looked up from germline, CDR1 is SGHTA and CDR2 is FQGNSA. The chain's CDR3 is CASNLDYKTQFF. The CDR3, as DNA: TGTGCCAGCAACTTAGACTACAAGACCCAGTTCTTC.

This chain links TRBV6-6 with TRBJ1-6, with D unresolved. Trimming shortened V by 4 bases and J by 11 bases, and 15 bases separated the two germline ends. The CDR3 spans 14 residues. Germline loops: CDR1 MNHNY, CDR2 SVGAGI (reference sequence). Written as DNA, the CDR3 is TGTGCCAGCAGTTCATCCAGCTCCAATGCACCCCTCCACTTT. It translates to CASSSSSSNAPLHF.

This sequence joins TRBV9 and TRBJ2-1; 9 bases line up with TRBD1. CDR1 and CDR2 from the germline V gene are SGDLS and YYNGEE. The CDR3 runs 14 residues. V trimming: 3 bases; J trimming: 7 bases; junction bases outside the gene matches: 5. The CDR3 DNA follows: TGTGCCAGCAGCGGAGGGGACAGGGAAAATGAGCAGTTCTTC. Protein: CASSGGDRENEQFF.

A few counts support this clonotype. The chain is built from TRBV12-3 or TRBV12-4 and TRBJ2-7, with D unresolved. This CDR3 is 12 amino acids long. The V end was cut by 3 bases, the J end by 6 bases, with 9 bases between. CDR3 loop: CASSFTRGEQYF. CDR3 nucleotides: TGTGCCAGCAGTTTTACACGTGGCGAGCAGTACTTC.

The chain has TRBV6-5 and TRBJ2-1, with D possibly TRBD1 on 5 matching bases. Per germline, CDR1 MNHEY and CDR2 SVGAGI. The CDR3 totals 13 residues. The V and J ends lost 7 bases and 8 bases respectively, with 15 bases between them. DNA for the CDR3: TGTGCCAGCACCCAAGCAAGGGGCGATGAGCAGTTCTTC. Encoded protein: CASTQARGDEQFF.